This T cell receptor (beta chain) was sequenced for a study of shared clonotypes between healthy human individuals. The CDR3 has 15 residues. J was trimmed by 7 bases and V by 4 bases; bases with no gene match: 8. The germline CDR1 and CDR2 sequences are SGHRS and YFSETQ. Subsets obtained from CD4+ cells comprised CD45RA+ naive and CD45RA-negative memory cells. Every subset's genomic DNA went evenly onto several immunoSEQ plates. Clones were read by immunoSEQ multiplex PCR, and TCRdb kept only the in-frame ones, dropping some. The data show fewer than 3 million clones, 85% to 95% seen once. This clone was observed a single time. Its antigen is undetermined. Study observations and caveats: Naive subsets, compared against memory subsets, generally had larger estimated richness values.

J is TRBJ2-7 and V is TRBV5-1; 13 bases fit TRBD2. This clonotype was obtained from a man between 18 and 29 years old in good health. Some clones in this sample may be carry-over from other donors' samples. Sequenced: naive CD4+ T cells from PBMCs. Subset denoted: CD45RA+ positively selected. The CDR3, as DNA: TGCGCCAGCAGCCCCCGACTAGCGGGAGGACCTGAGCAGTACTTC. Protein sequence: CASSPRLAGGPEQYF.